This paragraph reports one TCR beta chain. Its recognized antigen is unknown. There are no base qualities to consult, and no much larger clone falls within one base. Library preparation used the immunoSEQ multiplex PCR assay. This immuneACCESS table, as held by TCRdb, lists in-frame sequences with V and J called but not all clones. Of the missing ones, under half trace to an unresolved V gene in checked studies; the others have no known cause. Present in this sample are about 380,000 clones, 95% of which were seen just once. The ten biggest clones cover approximately 0.02% of the sample. This specimen comes from a study of shared T cell receptors in the human thymus (dated by TCRdb to the early 2020s). Regarding the study in general: The study examined how the human thymus generates shared, self-reactive T-cell receptor alpha chains.

CDR1 and CDR2, per the germline V gene, are SGHVS and FQNEAQ. Reading from cysteine to phenylalanine, the CDR3 counts 16 amino acids. The read is trimmed to its CDR3 DNA, 48 bases read in frame from base 1. From V the trimming removes 3 bases and from J it removes 4 bases, while the gene matches leave 8 bases of the junction unaccounted for. The material sequenced was thymocytes. The chain was built from TRBV7-8 and TRBJ1-1, with 10 middle bases fitting TRBD1. The TCR was taken from a human donor. The CDR3 reads CASSFRQGATSTEAFF. The DNA sequence follows: TGTGCCAGCAGCTTTAGACAGGGGGCTACGAGCACTGAAGCTTTCTTT.